This section outlines one T cell receptor (beta chain) sequence together with its context. The V gene's germline CDR1 is LGHNA and CDR2 YNFKEQ. The V end lost 1 base, the J end lost 4 bases, and 17 bases lay between the germline ends. CDR3 length: 17 amino acids. The data were taken from a study of blood T cell repertoires in COVID-19. Study as a whole: Sites in the United States, Italy and Spain provided acute and convalescent COVID-19 samples. In each case, the material was cDNA or gDNA derived from T cells, B-cell-depleted T cells, or PBMCs.

The authors' processing: The authors estimated nucleated cell counts from reference gene primer amplification. Generated by immunoSEQ multiplex PCR, the TCRdb table keeps only in-frame clones and is missing some. The D gene and trimming were derived from the DNA, and the V and J assignments and clone size from that table. The sample includes roughly 190,000 clones, about 80% of them seen just once. Each participant's cohort was designated according to participant-reported clinical history. The rearrangement joins TRBV4-2 to TRBJ1-3; D is possibly TRBD1 (6 bases). The sequenced sample consisted of PBMCs or T cells enriched from blood (not recorded which). The receptor was isolated from a woman aged 55-70 years with acute COVID-19. The CDR3 DNA follows: TGTGCCAGCAGCCAAGTGGGCCAGGGGATGGCCGGAAACACCATATATTTT. Protein sequence: CASSQVGQGMAGNTIYF.